The 20 T cell receptor beta chains below come from one sample, sequenced in a study of regulatory T cells in long-lasting Graves disease. The authors built TCR beta libraries using iRepertoire HTBI primers and Arm-PCR of CDR3 regions. TCRdb called the multiplex PCR reads again in MiXCR, with one record for every CDR3 protein. In the table there are 400,000 to 450,000 distinct CDR3 sequences, roughly 17% of which are singletons. The time point here: newly diagnosed GD, antithyroid drugs for less than 3 months. Following extraction of RNA from PBMCs, that RNA was used to make the TCR library. These data are also associated with another study on T cells in Graves' hyperthyroidism and ophthalmopathy.

The source was peripheral blood mononuclear cells (PBMCs), collected at new diagnosis, from a patient treated with antithyroid drugs. The receptors stem from a woman aged 25-40 years with Graves disease.

The sample holds many counts of this clonotype. V is TRBV24-1 and J is TRBJ2-2; 10 nucleotides agree with TRBD1. CDR1 and CDR2 from the germline V gene are KGHDR and SFDVKD. The CDR3 totals 20 residues. V lost 3 bases and J lost 3; bases outside the gene matches: 15. CDR3 region: CATSDPLGTPGTGDTGELFF. As DNA, the CDR3 is TGTGCCACCAGTGATCCCCTGGGGACCCCCGGGACAGGGGACACCGGGGAGCTGTTTTTT.

The chain carries TRBV27 and TRBJ2-1, with D perhaps matching TRBD1 (6 bases). Trimming removed 4 bases at V and 10 bases at J, with 20 bases between. Germline lookup yields CDR1 MNHEY and CDR2 SMNVEV (reference sequence). The CDR3 is made up of 15 amino acids. In DNA, the CDR3 is TGTGCCAGCAGTTCAGGGGCTAGCCGGGATGGAGAGCAGTTCTTC. Amino acids: CASSSGASRDGEQFF.

This clonotype was seen more than once but under ten times. The J gene is TRBJ2-2, the V gene TRBV11-2, with D possibly matching TRBD1 (5 bases). Germline assignment: CDR1 SGHAT and CDR2 FQNNGV. The germline V and J ends were trimmed by 4 bases and 1 base, with 22 bases remaining between them. The CDR3 has 19 amino acids. The CDR3 protein is CASSSYPRRTTKNTGELFF. CDR3 sequence (DNA): TGTGCCAGCAGCTCCTACCCCCGTAGGACAACAAAGAACACCGGGGAGCTGTTTTTT.

V is TRBV11-2 and J is TRBJ2-1; 15 nucleotides match TRBD2. CDR1 is SGHAT, CDR2 FQNNGV, per germline. This CDR3 has 15 amino acids. Trimming removed 7 bases from V and 12 bases from J; junction bases left unmatched: 10. DNA of the CDR3: TGTGCCAGCATCCCGGGACTAGCGGGAGGCGCACGGCAGTTCTTC. As protein: CASIPGLAGGARQFF. Filled out from reference TRBV11-2 and TRBJ2-1, the complete variable domain reads EAGVAQSPRYKIIEKRQSVAFWCNPISGHATLYWYQQILGQGPKLLIQFQNNGVVDDSQLPKDRFSAERLKGVDSTLKIQPAKLEDSAVYLCASIPGLAGGARQFFGPGTRLTVL.

This clonotype was observed a few times. The CDR3 here is CASSTDRIAIQYF. The CDR3 DNA sequence: TGTGCCAGCAGCACCGACCGGATAGCCATTCAGTACTTC. V usage is TRBV7-9 and J usage is TRBJ2-4, with D unresolved. Germline V gives CDR1 SEHNR, CDR2 FQNEAQ (reference sequence). Deletions cut 5 bases from V and 9 bases from J, with 14 bases between. The CDR3 contains 13 residues.

This clonotype was counted a few times. This chain joins TRBV29-1 and TRBJ2-7; no firm D call. This CDR3 has 11 residues. The V and J ends lost 5 bases and 4 bases respectively, with 9 bases between them. The germline gives CDR1 SQVTM, CDR2 ANQGSEA. The DNA for the CDR3 is TGCAGCGTTAGGCGGTCATACGAGCAGTACTTC. Protein: CSVRRSYEQYF.

Remarks on this clonotype: Being one base from a much bigger clone, this may be a read error. V usage is TRBV3-1 and J usage is TRBJ1-5; TRBD1 matches at 7 bases. Germline V gene lookup returns CDR1 LGHDT and CDR2 YNNKEL (reference sequence). The CDR3 has 14 residues. CDR3 protein: CASSHRQGGQPQRF. CDR3 bases: TGTGCCAGCAGCCATCGTCAGGGGGGTCAGCCCCAGCGTTTT.

This clonotype appeared many times. The CDR3 DNA reads as TGCAGTGCTGAGTCTAGCGGATCCGCAGGCAATGAGCAGTTCTTC. Its protein product is CSAESSGSAGNEQFF. The V gene is TRBV20-1, the J gene TRBJ2-1; 7 bases fit TRBD2. V shed 5 bases and J 6 bases; nucleotides not matched to a gene: 13. CDR1 and CDR2 from the germline V gene are DFQATT and SNEGSKA (reference sequence). CDR3 length equals 15 residues.

This clonotype was picked up many times. V usage is TRBV11-2 and J usage is TRBJ2-1; D perhaps matches TRBD1 (5 bases). This CDR3 region has 13 residues. Germline V gene data show CDR1 as SGHAT and CDR2 as FQNNGV. Trimming stripped 0 bases from V and 11 bases from J, with 11 bases between. CDR3 sequence (DNA): TGTGCCAGCAGCTTAGAGCTGGGGCCAAAGCAGTTCTTC. Amino acid sequence: CASSLELGPKQFF.

Turning to this clonotype: A far larger clone is one base from this, pointing to a likely read error. This rearrangement joins TRBV11-2 to TRBJ2-7, with 8 positions matching TRBD2. V shed 7 bases and J 0 bases; nucleotides not matched to a gene: 8. The CDR3 extends over 15 amino acids. Germline V CDR1 and CDR2: SGHAT, FQNNGV. The chain's CDR3 is CASKTFSGDSYEQYF. The CDR3, as DNA: TGTGCCAGCAAAACCTTTAGCGGGGACTCCTACGAGCAGTACTTC.

This clonotype was counted many times. The chain recombines TRBV7-9 with TRBJ1-2; possible D gene TRBD1, 5 bases. Deletions cut 6 bases from V and 2 bases from J, with 10 bases between. Per the germline V gene, CDR1 is SEHNR and CDR2 is FQNEAQ (reference sequence). The CDR3 totals 13 residues. The CDR3 sequence: CASSSGTNYGYTF. The CDR3 nucleotides are TGTGCCAGCAGTTCCGGGACGAACTATGGCTACACCTTC.

The sample holds many counts of this clonotype. CDR3 residues: CASSSSSGANVLTF. In DNA, the CDR3 is TGTGCCAGCAGCTCTAGCTCTGGGGCCAACGTCCTGACTTTC. The gene calls are TRBV28 and TRBJ2-6; D uncertain. The CDR3 runs to 14 residues. The germline V gene encodes CDR1 MDHEN and CDR2 SYDVKM. The V end was cut by 6 bases, the J end by 0 bases, with 6 bases between.

The rearrangement uses TRBV6-1 and TRBJ2-6; D is undetermined. Trimming took 2 bases from V and 0 from J, leaving 8 bases between them. The CDR3 is 16 amino acids. The germline V gene encodes CDR1 MNHNS and CDR2 SASEGT. The CDR3 coding sequence is TGTGCCAGCAGTGAAATAGCATTCTCTGGGGCCAACGTCCTGACTTTC. This gives the protein CASSEIAFSGANVLTF.

In its sample, this clonotype was seen many times. The rearrangement joins TRBV29-1 to TRBJ2-7, with 9 bases identical to TRBD2. The junction had 9 bases not matched to a gene; V was cut back by 1 base and J by 2 bases. The CDR3 loop spans 16 amino acids. Germline V lookup: CDR1 SQVTM, CDR2 ANQGSEA. CDR3 amino acids: CSVEAIGLAHAYEQYF. The CDR3 region has the DNA TGCAGCGTTGAAGCGATTGGACTAGCGCATGCCTACGAGCAGTACTTC.

This clonotype has at least ten counts. The chain carries TRBV6-1 and TRBJ2-1, with 9 bases aligning to TRBD1. Germline V gene data show CDR1 as MNHNS and CDR2 as SASEGT. Trimming cost V 8 bases and J 4 bases; bases outside gene matches: 12. There are 16 residues in the CDR3. The CDR3 sequence is CASFDRTGEGYNEQFF. CDR3 DNA sequence: TGTGCCAGCTTTGACCGGACAGGGGAGGGATACAATGAGCAGTTCTTC.

The chain uses TRBV27 and TRBJ1-5; perhaps TRBD1 as D (5 bases). Germline CDR1 MNHEY, CDR2 SMNVEV (reference sequence). V was trimmed by 2 bases and J by 4 bases, leaving 12 bases between them. The CDR3 consists of 15 residues. The CDR3 reads CASSLLGADNQPQHF. The CDR3 DNA is TGTGCCAGCAGTTTACTTGGGGCAGATAATCAGCCCCAGCATTTT.

This clonotype has only a few counts. This sequence joins TRBV27 and TRBJ2-2; 9 positions match TRBD1. This CDR3 spans 14 amino acids. V lost 10 bases and J lost 5; bases outside the gene matches: 8. Per germline, CDR1 MNHEY and CDR2 SMNVEV (reference sequence). CDR3 region: CATQDRGWTGELFF. The CDR3 nucleotides read TGTGCCACCCAGGACAGGGGTTGGACCGGGGAGCTGTTTTTT.

At least ten counts were recorded for this clonotype. The V and J genes are TRBV5-4 and TRBJ2-1; D may be TRBD2 (6 bases). The V end lost 4 bases, the J end lost 5 bases, and 16 bases lay between the germline ends. CDR1 is SGHNT and CDR2 is YYREEE in the germline V gene (reference sequence). The CDR3 is made up of 15 amino acids. The CDR3 DNA sequence: TGTGCCAGCAGCCAAAGCGGGCCCCGGGACAATGAGCAGTTCTTC. It translates to CASSQSGPRDNEQFF.

This clonotype has at least ten counts. This chain connects TRBV6-1 to TRBJ1-2; 9 bases line up with TRBD1. J gave up 1 base and V 3 bases, and 3 bases lay outside the gene matches. Per germline, CDR1 MNHNS and CDR2 SASEGT. This CDR3 has 15 amino acids. CDR3 in amino acids: CASSDGTGINYGYTF. Here the CDR3 DNA reads TGTGCCAGCAGTGACGGGACAGGGATTAACTATGGCTACACCTTC.

This clonotype was found many times. CDR3 amino acids: CASSRRQDDNTEAFF. Here the CDR3 DNA reads TGTGCCAGCTCTCGAAGACAGGACGATAACACTGAAGCTTTCTTT. The chain couples TRBV18 to TRBJ1-1; D possibly corresponds to TRBD1 (6 bases). With 6 bases removed from V and 2 bases from J, the gap between germline ends came to 16 bases. Looked up from germline, CDR1 is KGHSH and CDR2 is LQKENI. This CDR3 spans 15 amino acids.